This passage covers 23 T cell receptor beta chains from one sample sequenced in a study of CD8+CD57+ T cells in acquired aplastic anemia. Profiling of TCR beta VDJ combinations and CDR3 sequences used genomic DNA as template. Using its own MiXCR run on the reads, TCRdb lists one record per CDR3 protein. The sample holds approximately 470,000 distinct CDR3 sequences, about a third seen once. In patients chosen for sequencing, flow cytometry had shown CD8+CD57+ cell expansion. The material sequenced was sorted CD4+, CD8+, or CD8+CD57+ T cells (not recorded which) from PBMCs. Every receptor here comes from a human donor with aplastic anemia.

The J gene is TRBJ1-2, the V gene TRBV19; D remains ambiguous. Germline V CDR1 and CDR2: LNHDA, SQIVND (reference sequence). This CDR3 has 12 residues. CDR3 region: CARLGPGYGYTF. The DNA for the CDR3 is TGTGCTAGATTAGGGCCCGGCTATGGCTACACCTTC. Looking up the rest from reference TRBV19 and TRBJ1-2 gives the full variable domain: DGGITQSPKYLFRKEGQNVTLSCEQNLNHDAMYWYRQDPGQGLRLIYYSQIVNDFQKGDIAEGYSVSREKKESFPLTVTSAQKNPTAFYLCARLGPGYGYTFGSGTRLTVV.

This clonotype was picked up a small number of times. V gene TRBV7-9 combines with J gene TRBJ1-2; 7 bases map to TRBD1. Germline assignment: CDR1 SEHNR and CDR2 FQNEAQ (reference sequence). This CDR3 is built from 16 residues. The V gene end was trimmed by 5 bases and the J gene end by 4 bases; junction bases not matched to a gene: 13. CDR3 loop: CASSRGTVSSGYGYTF. In DNA, the CDR3 is TGTGCCAGCAGCCGGGGGACAGTCTCTAGTGGCTATGGCTACACCTTC.

This clonotype was seen repeatedly, ten times or more. The genes are TRBV11-2 and TRBJ1-3; D might be TRBD1 (5 bases). V dropped 5 bases and J dropped 5 bases, with 16 bases sitting between them. Germline CDR1 and CDR2: SGHAT and FQNNGV. CDR3 size: 15 residues. CDR3 bases: TGTGCCAGCAGCACCCTAGACAGCTTCAGAAACACCATATATTTT. It encodes CASSTLDSFRNTIYF.

The chain combines TRBV9 with TRBJ1-1, with D maybe TRBD1 (5 bases). In germline, CDR1 is SGDLS, CDR2 YYNGEE. Deletions cut 1 base from V and 2 bases from J, with 9 bases between. This CDR3 spans 14 amino acids. CDR3 residues: CASSVLQDNTEAFF. DNA for the CDR3: TGTGCCAGCAGCGTACTACAGGATAACACTGAAGCTTTCTTT. Drawing the rest from reference TRBV9 and TRBJ1-1, the complete variable domain is DSGVTQTPKHLITATGQRVTLRCSPRSGDLSVYWYQQSLDQGLQFLIQYYNGEERAKGNILERFSAQQFPDLHSELNLSSLELGDSALYFCASSVLQDNTEAFFGQGTRLTVV.

V is TRBV29-1 and J is TRBJ1-1; D uncertain. This CDR3 has 14 residues. Looked up from germline, CDR1 is SQVTM and CDR2 is ANQGSEA. The CDR3 sequence is CSAKKGGMNTEAFF. CDR3 nucleotide sequence: TGCAGTGCTAAAAAGGGCGGGATGAACACTGAAGCTTTCTTT.

The chain has TRBV12-3 or TRBV12-4 and TRBJ2-7, with a weak D call TRBD1 (5 bases). Trimming left V 8 bases short and J 3 bases short, with 14 bases between. The CDR3 covers 13 residues. The DNA of the CDR3 is TGTGCCAGCGGCTTGCTGGGGCACTACGAGCAGTACTTC. Residues: CASGLLGHYEQYF.

The genes are TRBV7-2 and TRBJ2-5; TRBD1 might be the D (6 bases). Deletions cut 1 base from V and 4 bases from J, with 10 bases between. CDR3 length equals 14 residues. From germline, CDR1 is SGHTA and CDR2 FQGNSA. In DNA, the CDR3 is TGTGCCAGCAGCTTAGTAACAGGGACAGAGACCCAGTACTTC. Its translation is CASSLVTGTETQYF.

The chain has TRBV10-3 and TRBJ2-7, with D possibly matching TRBD1 (6 bases). The CDR3 sequence is 16 residues long. Trimming took 5 bases from V and 2 from J, leaving 19 bases between them. Germline-derived CDR1 and CDR2 are ENHRY and SYGVKD. The CDR3 bases are TGTGCCATCAGTTACTTTGGCATACAGGGACCCTACGAGCAGTACTTC. Translation: CAISYFGIQGPYEQYF.

This clonotype was found many times. This chain links TRBV19 with TRBJ1-6; D unresolved. The CDR3 is made up of 13 amino acids. Trimming removed 6 bases at V and 9 bases at J, with 12 bases between. The germline CDR1 and CDR2 sequences are LNHDA and SQIVND (reference sequence). The CDR3 here is CASRGGLGSPLHF. The CDR3 DNA is TGTGCCAGTAGGGGAGGTCTGGGTTCACCCCTCCACTTT.

This clonotype was seen more than once but under ten times. It may be a read error: a sequence one base away is much more abundant. The chain employs TRBV15 and TRBJ1-5; D is possibly TRBD1 (5 bases). Germline assignment: CDR1 LNHNV and CDR2 YYDKDF (reference sequence). V gave up 0 bases and J gave up 6 bases, with 15 bases separating them. The CDR3 contains 16 residues. The CDR3 sequence is CATSRDPRGPSQPQHF. In DNA, the CDR3 is TGTGCCACCAGCAGAGATCCGAGGGGTCCCAGTCAGCCCCAGCATTTT.

The chain recombines TRBV12-3 or TRBV12-4 with TRBJ2-7; TRBD1 agrees at 9 bases. This CDR3 spans 15 amino acids. V was pared by 5 bases and J by 2 bases, with 7 bases of the junction left unmatched. CDR3 nucleotides: TGTGCCAGCAGTCCTCAGGGACAGGGTCCCTACGAGCAGTACTTC. Translated, it gives CASSPQGQGPYEQYF.

This clonotype has at least ten counts. The gene calls are TRBV20-1 and TRBJ1-2; D gene ambiguous. The germline V gene encodes CDR1 DFQATT and CDR2 SNEGSKA (reference sequence). Deletions cut 2 bases from V and 5 bases from J, with 6 bases between. There are 11 residues in the CDR3. The CDR3 protein is CSARWGYGYTF. Here the CDR3 DNA reads TGCAGTGCTAGATGGGGATATGGCTACACCTTC.

This clonotype was counted a few times. The chain recombines TRBV20-1 with TRBJ2-7, with TRBD2 matching 7 bases. The junction had 13 bases not matched to a gene; V was cut back by 3 bases and J by 2 bases. The CDR3 consists of 16 residues. The V gene's germline CDR1 is DFQATT and CDR2 SNEGSKA (reference sequence). The CDR3 is CSASISSGKGPYEQYF. CDR3 sequence (DNA): TGCAGTGCTAGTATATCTAGCGGAAAGGGGCCCTACGAGCAGTACTTC.

This clonotype was found a few times. The chain is built from TRBV7-9 and TRBJ1-6; unclear D gene. V lost 5 bases and J lost 10, with 9 bases in between. From germline, CDR1 is SEHNR and CDR2 FQNEAQ (reference sequence). The CDR3 has 12 amino acids. DNA of the CDR3: TGTGCCAGCAGCCTCACCAGGTCACCCCTCCACTTT. Translating it yields CASSLTRSPLHF. Based on the CDR3 plus reference TRBV7-9 and TRBJ1-6, the full variable domain is DTGVSQNPRHKITKRGQNVTFRCDPISEHNRLYWYRQTLGQGPEFLTYFQNEAQLEKSRLLSDRFSAERPKGSFSTLEIQRTEQGDSAMYLCASSLTRSPLHFGNGTRLTVT.

V usage is TRBV2 and J usage is TRBJ1-4; D is ambiguous. Germline V gene data show CDR1 as SNHLY and CDR2 as FYNNEI. The CDR3 covers 15 residues. Trimming stripped 1 base from V and 7 bases from J, with 13 bases between. Written as DNA, the CDR3 is TGTGCCAGCAGTGAAGAGGGCACCTCCATTGAAAAACTGTTTTTT. Protein: CASSEEGTSIEKLFF. Based on the CDR3 plus reference TRBV2 and TRBJ1-4, the full variable domain is EPEVTQTPSHQVTQMGQEVILRCVPISNHLYFYWYRQILGQKVEFLVSFYNNEISEKSEIFDDQFSVERPDGSNFTLKIRSTKLEDSAMYFCASSEEGTSIEKLFFGSGTQLSVL.

This clonotype has ten or more counts. This chain connects TRBV20-1 to TRBJ1-6; D possibly corresponds to TRBD1 (5 bases). This CDR3 has 16 amino acids. The germline V gene has CDR1 DFQATT and CDR2 SNEGSKA (reference sequence). Between the trimmed V and J ends, which lost 3 bases and 6 bases, there was a span of 18 bases. The CDR3 sequence is CSASGFGARGNSPLHF. For the CDR3, the DNA is TGCAGTGCTAGCGGGTTTGGGGCGCGAGGTAATTCACCCCTCCACTTT.

As concerns this clonotype: This may be a read error: a much more frequent sequence differs by one nucleotide. The rearrangement joins TRBV9 to TRBJ1-6, with no clear D. CDR1 and CDR2 (germline): SGDLS, YYNGEE. This CDR3 region has 15 residues. This CDR3 reads CARSAISGPVSPLHF. In DNA form, the CDR3 reads TGTGCCCGCAGCGCCATTTCCGGGCCAGTTTCACCCCTCCACTTT.

The chain joins TRBV20-1 to TRBJ2-2; D may be TRBD1 or TRBD2 (5 bases each). The CDR3 has 16 residues. Germline V gives CDR1 DFQATT, CDR2 SNEGSKA (reference sequence). Trimming shortened V by 0 bases and J by 0 bases, and 11 bases separated the two germline ends. This CDR3 reads CSARDPGTANTGELFF. In DNA form, the CDR3 reads TGCAGTGCTAGAGACCCCGGGACGGCGAACACCGGGGAGCTGTTTTTT.

This clonotype was picked up a small number of times. At one of its ends the junction is not consistent with the germline gene, which may arise from a read error. V and J are TRBV29-1 and TRBJ1-2, with D maybe TRBD1 (5 bases). The CDR3 is 12 amino acids. Germline CDR1 is SQVTM and CDR2 is ANQGSEA. The CDR3 nucleotides read TGTGCCACCGAACAGGAGTCTGGGGGCTACACCTTC. It encodes CATEQESGGYTF.

This clonotype was observed at least ten times. The chain carries TRBV29-1 and TRBJ1-1; D ambiguous. The CDR3 has 13 residues. Germline V lookup: CDR1 SQVTM, CDR2 ANQGSEA. V was cut by 6 bases and J by 0 bases, with 11 bases left in between. CDR3 protein: CSVRQNMNTEAFF. CDR3 in DNA: TGCAGCGTGAGACAAAATATGAACACTGAAGCTTTCTTT.

Only a few counts were recorded for this clonotype. The chain couples TRBV15 to TRBJ2-1, with 10 bases identical to TRBD2. Germline-derived CDR1 and CDR2 are LNHNV and YYDKDF (reference sequence). Losses at the gene ends were 0 bases for V and 0 bases for J; bases not matched to a gene: 8. CDR3 length equals 19 residues. The CDR3 reads CATSRDPVSGRNSYNEQFF. The CDR3 DNA follows: TGTGCCACCAGCAGAGATCCGGTTAGCGGGAGGAACTCCTACAATGAGCAGTTCTTC.

The V and J genes are TRBV25-1 and TRBJ2-1, with TRBD2 as a possible D gene (7 bases). This CDR3 has 15 amino acids. Germline V gene sequence: CDR1 MGHDK, CDR2 SYGVNS. Trimming took off 7 bases at V and 4 bases at J, with 17 bases between the two ends. CDR3 sequence reads: CASTDGGGVYNEQFF. The CDR3 region has the DNA TGTGCCAGCACCGACGGAGGGGGGGTGTACAATGAGCAGTTCTTC.

This clonotype was seen a handful of times. This may be a read error: a much more frequent sequence differs by one nucleotide. V is TRBV29-1 and J is TRBJ2-7; D unclear. The length of the CDR3 is 11 residues. Germline V CDR1 and CDR2: SQVTM, ANQGSEA. CDR3 DNA: TGCAGCGTTGTCTTTTCCTACGGGCAGTACTTC. It codes for CSVVFSYGQYF.